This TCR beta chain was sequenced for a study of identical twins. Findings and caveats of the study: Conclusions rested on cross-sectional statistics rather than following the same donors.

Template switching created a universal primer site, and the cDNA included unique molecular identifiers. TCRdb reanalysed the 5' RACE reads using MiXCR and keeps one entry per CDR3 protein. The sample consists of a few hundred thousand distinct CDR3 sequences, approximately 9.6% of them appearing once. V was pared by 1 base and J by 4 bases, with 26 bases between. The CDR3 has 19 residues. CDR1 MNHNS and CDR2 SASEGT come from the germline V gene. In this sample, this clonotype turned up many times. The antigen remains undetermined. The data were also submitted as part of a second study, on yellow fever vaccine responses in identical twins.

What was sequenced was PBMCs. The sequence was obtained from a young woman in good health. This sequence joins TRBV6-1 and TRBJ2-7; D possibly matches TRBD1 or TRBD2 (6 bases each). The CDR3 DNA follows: TGTGCCAGCAGTGAAGAAGGTGTCTCAAGGGGGGCATTAAGATACGAGCAGTACTTC. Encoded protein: CASSEEGVSRGALRYEQYF.